The entry below gives a single T cell receptor beta chain sequence along with its context. What it binds is unknown. Using immunoSEQ multiplex PCR, the repertoire was profiled, and TCRdb retains in-frame clones only, with some absent. The sample consists of tens of thousands of clones, under 75% of them appearing once. The data belong to a study of cytotoxic CD8 clonotypes in ibrutinib-treated CLL. On the study more broadly: Complete response was seen in 2 patients and partial in approximately 25; about 12 progressed and approximately 14 stayed remitted after a median roughly 70 months. The study recorded mean values of about 260,000 productive templates and under 100,000 productive rearrangements per sample. Following a median around 13 months of treatment, with a range of 6 to 36, response samples were taken.

This CDR3 has 13 amino acids. V shed 3 bases and J shed 7 bases, with 13 bases lying between them. Per the germline V gene, CDR1 is SGDLS and CDR2 is YYNGEE. General observations from the study: Contraction or stability on treatment characterized the public clonotypes, which were uncommon.

The sequencing used PBMCs, collected after 12 months of ibrutinib treatment. V gene TRBV9 combines with J gene TRBJ2-5; D call uncertain. This sequence originates from a human donor with chronic lymphocytic leukemia. CDR3 nucleotide sequence: TGTGCCAGCAGCGGCCGACAACCCGCGACCCAGTACTTC. It specifies CASSGRQPATQYF.